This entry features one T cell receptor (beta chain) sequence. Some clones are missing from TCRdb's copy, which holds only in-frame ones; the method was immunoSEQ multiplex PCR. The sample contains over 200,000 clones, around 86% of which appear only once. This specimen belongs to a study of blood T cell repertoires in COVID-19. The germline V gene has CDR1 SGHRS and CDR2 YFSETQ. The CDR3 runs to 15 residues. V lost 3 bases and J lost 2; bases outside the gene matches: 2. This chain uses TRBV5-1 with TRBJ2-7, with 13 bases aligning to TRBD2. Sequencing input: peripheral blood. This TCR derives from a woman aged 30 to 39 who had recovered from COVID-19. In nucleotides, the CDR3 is TGCGCCAGCAGCTCGGGACTAGCGGGGCCCTACGAGCAGTACTTC. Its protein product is CASSSGLAGPYEQYF.